This T cell receptor beta chain was documented in a study of molecular identifiers for immune sequencing clone quantification. Study-wide context: Four of five splits of RNA from approximately 20,000 or 100,000 naive CD8 cells were sequenced in replicates.

Libraries of bulk TCR were made by previously described methods (with listed TCR primers). TCRdb called the PCR reads again in MiXCR, with one record for every CDR3 protein. The top ten hold 0.65% to 0.75% of the sample, which has fewer than 350,000 distinct CDR3 sequences, about 22% seen once. This CDR3 region has 14 residues. Germline V gives CDR1 LGHNA, CDR2 YSLEER. V lost 0 bases and J lost 8, with 13 bases in between. Input for naive CD8 libraries was roughly 19,000 to 1,000,000 sorted cells; the RNA fraction used was 10%, 30% or 50%. Sorting selected naive CD8 T cells with a CD8+CD4-CCR7+CD45RA+ phenotype.

The TCR comes from a human donor in good health. Some libraries in this study had Jurkat cell RNA spiked in. The chain recombines TRBV4-3 with TRBJ1-1; D is ambiguous. The sample was naive CD8+ T cells from blood, with Jurkat cell RNA spiked in. Subset defined: FACS-sorted CD8+CD4-CCR7+CD45RA+ naive T cells. As DNA, the CDR3 is TGCGCCAGCAGCCAAGATAGAACAGATTTAGAAGCTTTCTTT. This codes for CASSQDRTDLEAFF.